The rows below give T cell receptor beta chains drawn from one sample of a study of shared clonotypes between healthy human individuals. TCRdb's copy holds only in-frame clones and misses some; the assay was immunoSEQ multiplex PCR. The sample lists around 1.4 million clones; less than 99% were seen once. Sequencing used naive CD4+ T cells sorted from blood. The receptors come from a man under 40 in good health. Each CDR3 is given with its conserved first and last residue. D genes are given only for firm matches.

CDR3aa	CDR3nt	v_gene	j_gene	d_gene
CASSLTPKGRGELFF	TGCGCCAGCAGCTTGACCCCGAAAGGGCGGGGGGAGCTGTTTTTT	TRBV5-1	TRBJ2-2	.
CASSPPSRNPYGYTF	TGTGCCAGCTCACCACCAAGCAGGAACCCCTATGGCTACACCTTC	TRBV18	TRBJ1-2	.
CASSLKGGSGKWDYEQYF	TGTGCCAGCAGCTTAAAAGGGGGGAGCGGAAAGTGGGACTACGAGCAGTACTTC	TRBV11-2	TRBJ2-7	.
CSVVGQATYNEQFF	TGCAGCGTTGTGGGACAGGCGACCTACAATGAGCAGTTCTTC	TRBV29-1	TRBJ2-1	TRBD1
CASSSHRGAETQYF	TGTGCCAGCAGCTCCCACAGGGGAGCGGAGACCCAGTACTTC	TRBV5-5	TRBJ2-5	TRBD1
CASSLSGRDGYTF	TGTGCCAGCAGCTTATCCGGGAGAGATGGCTACACCTTC	TRBV7-9	TRBJ1-2	.
CASKYSGSTYNEQFF	TGTGCCAGTAAATATAGCGGGAGCACCTACAATGAGCAGTTCTTC	TRBV19	TRBJ2-1	TRBD2
CASTFPNSGANVLTF	TGTGCCAGCACCTTCCCGAACTCTGGGGCCAACGTCCTGACTTTC	TRBV5-4	TRBJ2-6	.
CAISGLLLNSYEQYF	TGTGCCATCAGTGGTTTACTACTTAACTCCTACGAGCAGTACTTC	TRBV10-3	TRBJ2-7	.
CASSRKIQGWTEAFF	TGTGCCAGCAGTCGGAAGATACAGGGTTGGACTGAAGCTTTCTTT	TRBV7-6	TRBJ1-1	.
CATSRQNRGNIQYF	TGTGCCACCAGCAGACAGAACAGGGGAAACATTCAGTACTTC	TRBV15	TRBJ2-4	TRBD1
CASSPGTGAMTEAFF	TGTGCCAGCAGCCCAGGGACAGGGGCGATGACTGAAGCTTTCTTT	TRBV11-2	TRBJ1-1	TRBD1
CASRLSGPAYEKLFF	TGTGCCAGCAGGTTATCCGGGCCCGCTTATGAAAAACTGTTTTTT	TRBV28	TRBJ1-4	.
CASSLRASGGRSNEKLFF	TGTGCCAGCAGCTTAAGGGCGTCGGGGGGGCGGAGTAATGAAAAACTGTTTTTT	TRBV7-8	TRBJ1-4	.
CASSFGSVSYNEQFF	TGTGCCAGCAGCTTCGGCTCTGTCTCCTACAATGAGCAGTTCTTC	TRBV11-3	TRBJ2-1	.
CASSPRGLPSYEQYF	TGTGCCAGCAGCCCCCGGGGACTTCCATCCTACGAGCAGTACTTC	TRBV7-9	TRBJ2-7	.
CSVTQGGKLTADTQYF	TGCAGCGTTACGCAAGGAGGCAAATTGACTGCAGATACGCAGTATTTT	TRBV29-1	TRBJ2-3	.
CAIRVGLAGRDEQFF	TGTGCCATCAGGGTTGGACTAGCGGGTAGGGATGAGCAGTTCTTC	TRBV10-3	TRBJ2-1	TRBD2
CASSPPVGEQYF	TGTGCCAGCTCACCACCGGTCGGTGAGCAGTACTTC	TRBV18	TRBJ2-7	.
CASSGRVSYNEQFF	TGTGCCAGTAGTGGACGTGTCTCCTACAATGAGCAGTTCTTC	TRBV19	TRBJ2-1	.
CAWTGGGEHGYTF	TGTGCCTGGACCGGCGGAGGGGAGCATGGCTACACCTTC	TRBV30	TRBJ1-2	.
CASNTNTEAFF	TGTGCCAGCAACACGAACACTGAAGCTTTCTTT	TRBV2	TRBJ1-1	.
CASSLSGANQPQHF	TGTGCCAGCAGTTTAAGTGGGGCCAATCAGCCCCAGCATTTT	TRBV27	TRBJ1-5	.
CASSVDRGSYEQYF	TGTGCCAGCAGCGTGGACAGGGGCTCCTACGAGCAGTACTTC	TRBV2	TRBJ2-7	TRBD1
CASSRGAEVQPQHF	TGTGCCAGCAGTCGGGGGGCGGAAGTTCAGCCCCAGCATTTT	TRBV6-1	TRBJ1-5	.